This TCR beta chain comes out of a study of regulatory T cells in long-lasting Graves disease. Specified time point: persistent/refractory GD, antithyroid drugs over 5 years with positive TRAb. RNA extracted from PBMCs served as the sequencing template. This clonotype occurred many times. The antigen is not known. The CDR3 loop spans 16 amino acids. Germline V gene lookup returns CDR1 MNHNS and CDR2 SASEGT. V was trimmed by 5 bases and J by 2 bases, leaving 13 bases between them. Construction of the TCR beta libraries employed iRepertoire HTBI primers in conjunction with Arm-PCR of CDR3 regions. From the multiplex PCR reads, TCRdb called clonotypes with MiXCR, one entry per CDR3 protein. The data hold about 400,000 distinct CDR3 sequences, with 20% to 25% observed a single time. Findings and limits, study-wide: Peripheral blood was the sole material, not thyroid tissue. TRBV28, TRBJ1-2 and TRBJ2-5 emerged as the favored segments in persistent disease.

Sequenced here: peripheral blood mononuclear cells (PBMCs), sampled when the disease was refractory, from a patient treated with antithyroid drugs. This clonotype originated in a female donor with Graves disease. This chain links TRBV6-1 with TRBJ1-6, with D possibly matching TRBD1 (6 bases). CDR3 amino acids: CASSLTGTTYNSPLHF. CDR3 in DNA: TGTGCCAGCAGTCTCACAGGGACAACCTATAATTCACCCCTCCACTTT.